One and the same sample provided the 28 T cell receptor beta chains below, sequenced in a study of T cells after posttransplantation cyclophosphamide. TCRdb's table, derived via immunoSEQ multiplex PCR, lists solely in-frame clones and lacks some. The sample gives tens of thousands of clones, none seen only once, and the top ten clones hold 2.2%. Sequenced sample: PBMCs. The receptors stem from a man in his forties in good health, CMV-negative, and a related stem cell transplant donor.

This clone was found many times. This chain joins TRBV6-1 and TRBJ2-1, with D possibly matching TRBD1 (6 bases). V gave up 7 bases and J gave up 6 bases, with 19 bases separating them. The CDR3 runs to 15 residues. Germline V gene sequence: CDR1 MNHNS, CDR2 SASEGT. CDR3 loop: CASTLVGQPFNEQFF. The CDR3 bases are TGTGCCAGCACTCTAGTCGGACAGCCGTTCAATGAGCAGTTCTTC.

In this sample, this clone turned up many times. The gene calls are TRBV28 and TRBJ2-2; 13 positions match TRBD2. Germline-derived CDR1 and CDR2 are MDHEN and SYDVKM. V lost 6 bases to trimming and J lost 6 bases; unmatched junction nucleotides: 10. This CDR3 spans 17 amino acids. The CDR3: CASSLWRLAGGPGELFF. The CDR3 region has the DNA TGTGCCAGCAGCCTTTGGAGACTAGCGGGAGGTCCCGGGGAGCTGTTTTTT.

There are many counts of this clone. The V and J genes are TRBV29-1 and TRBJ1-4; 8 bases are shared with TRBD1. CDR1 is SQVTM, CDR2 ANQGSEA, per germline. V was clipped by 5 bases and J by 7 bases; unmatched bases: 0. The CDR3 covers 11 residues. Written as DNA, the CDR3 is TGCAGCGTTACAGGGGGTGAAAAACTGTTTTTT. Its translation: CSVTGGEKLFF. Using reference TRBV29-1 and TRBJ1-4 for the parts outside the CDR3, the full variable domain is SAVISQKPSRDICQRGTSLTIQCQVDSQVTMMFWYRQQPGQSLTLIATANQGSEATYESGFVIDKFPISRPNLTFSTLTVSNMSPEDSSIYLCSVTGGEKLFFGSGTQLSVL.

This clone was recorded at least ten times. The chain combines TRBV4-1 with TRBJ2-3; TRBD2 matches 9 bases. Trimming took 4 bases from V and 0 from J; bases not matched to a gene: 8. Germline V gene lookup returns CDR1 MGHRA and CDR2 YSYEKL. CDR3 length: 17 residues. This CDR3 is CASSPGREGGSTDTQYF. For the CDR3, the DNA is TGCGCCAGCAGCCCGGGGCGGGAGGGGGGAAGCACAGATACGCAGTATTTT.

Many counts were recorded for this clone. One end of the junction is discordant with germline, which a read error may explain. This sequence joins TRBV6-5 and TRBJ1-5; no firm D call. CDR1 is MNHEY and CDR2 is SVGAGI in the germline V gene. The CDR3 runs to 13 residues. CDR3: CASSYNSDQPQHF. CDR3 bases: TGTGCCAGCAGTTACAATAGCGATCAGCCCCAGCATTTT.

At least ten counts were recorded for this clone. The J gene is TRBJ1-4, the V gene TRBV15; the D gene is possibly TRBD1 (6 bases). The CDR3 is made up of 14 amino acids. The germline V gene encodes CDR1 LNHNV and CDR2 YYDKDF (reference sequence). The V and J ends lost 4 bases and 8 bases respectively, with 14 bases between them. As DNA, the CDR3 is TGTGCCACCAGCATCACAGGGAGGGCGGAAAAACTGTTTTTT. This gives the protein CATSITGRAEKLFF. Filled out from reference TRBV15 and TRBJ1-4, the complete variable domain reads DAMVIQNPRYQVTQFGKPVTLSCSQTLNHNVMYWYQQKSSQAPKLLFHYYDKDFNNEADTPDNFQSRRPNTSFCFLDIRSPGLGDTAMYLCATSITGRAEKLFFGSGTQLSVL.

This clone has a count of ten or more. The genes are TRBV28 and TRBJ1-5; 8 nucleotides match TRBD1. The V gene end was trimmed by 3 bases and the J gene end by 5 bases; junction bases not matched to a gene: 3. Germline V gene sequence: CDR1 MDHEN, CDR2 SYDVKM. The CDR3 loop spans 14 amino acids. The CDR3 loop is CASSFPGGHQPQHF. The DNA for the CDR3 is TGTGCCAGCAGTTTCCCAGGGGGCCATCAGCCCCAGCATTTT.

V is TRBV28 and J is TRBJ2-1; 11 bases agree with TRBD2. V shed 8 bases and J 9 bases; nucleotides not matched to a gene: 9. The germline V gene has CDR1 MDHEN and CDR2 SYDVKM. This CDR3 contains 14 residues. The CDR3 bases are TGTGCCAGCGGGAAGTTACTAGCGGGAGCTGAGCAGTTCTTC. Amino acid sequence: CASGKLLAGAEQFF.

In this sample, this clone turned up many times. This chain links TRBV6-5 with TRBJ2-2; TRBD2 agrees at 8 bases. Germline values: CDR1 MNHEY, CDR2 SVGAGI. The CDR3 is 15 residues long. The V gene end was trimmed by 2 bases and the J gene end by 2 bases; junction bases not matched to a gene: 1. CDR3 in DNA: TGTGCCAGCAGTTACCGGGGGGGAAACACCGGGGAGCTGTTTTTT. Protein sequence: CASSYRGGNTGELFF.

Many counts were recorded for this clone. V and J are TRBV15 and TRBJ2-1, with 14 bases fitting TRBD2. CDR1 is LNHNV, CDR2 YYDKDF, per germline (reference sequence). The V and J ends lost 4 bases and 12 bases, in that order; junction bases with no gene match: 11. The CDR3 consists of 16 residues. As DNA, the CDR3 is TGTGCCACCAGCACAGGACTAGCGGGAGGACGACAAAGGCAGTTCTTC. It encodes CATSTGLAGGRQRQFF.

This clone came up many times. The rearrangement joins TRBV18 to TRBJ2-5; 8 nucleotides line up with TRBD2. The CDR3 sequence is 18 residues long. J gave up 3 bases and V 3 bases, and 15 bases lay outside the gene matches. Germline V gene data show CDR1 as KGHSH and CDR2 as LQKENI. CDR3 residues: CASSPDRAGAGFEETQYF. The CDR3 DNA reads as TGTGCCAGCTCACCGGACCGAGCGGGAGCGGGTTTTGAAGAGACCCAGTACTTC.

This clone has a count of ten or more. J is TRBJ2-1 and V is TRBV4-2; 10 bases line up with TRBD2. In germline, CDR1 is LGHNA, CDR2 YNFKEQ. The CDR3 totals 15 residues. V lost 5 bases and J lost 8; bases outside the gene matches: 9. CDR3 DNA sequence: TGTGCCAGCAGCTTCCGAGCGGGAGGGGCCGATGAGCAGTTCTTC. It is translated as CASSFRAGGADEQFF.

This clone was observed many times. J is TRBJ2-4 and V is TRBV5-8, with D possibly matching TRBD1 (5 bases). The CDR3 consists of 14 residues. V lost 1 base and J 6 bases, leaving 11 bases between the germline ends. Germline V gene lookup returns CDR1 SGHTS and CDR2 YDEGEE. CDR3 in amino acids: CASSLRGWGNIQYF. The DNA for the CDR3 is TGTGCCAGCAGCTTGAGGGGCTGGGGAAACATTCAGTACTTC.

This clone has at least ten counts. This chain joins TRBV4-2 and TRBJ2-4, with D maybe TRBD2 (6 bases). Germline assignment: CDR1 LGHNA and CDR2 YNFKEQ. V was trimmed by 6 bases and J by 4 bases, leaving 19 bases between them. This CDR3 contains 16 residues. CDR3 nucleotide sequence: TGTGCCAGCAGTCTTCGATGGAGGGACCCTAAAAACATTCAGTACTTC. It yields the protein CASSLRWRDPKNIQYF.

This clone has ten or more counts. The CDR3 coding sequence is TGTGCCAGCAGCTTTGGTCTAGCGGGAGGTACCGGGGAGCTGTTTTTT. It yields the protein CASSFGLAGGTGELFF. J is TRBJ2-2 and V is TRBV11-3; 11 bases are shared with TRBD2. V gave up 3 bases and J gave up 5 bases; unmatched junction bases: 5. CDR3 length: 16 amino acids. The germline gives CDR1 SGHNT, CDR2 YENEEA.

This clone showed up many times. V gene TRBV29-1 combines with J gene TRBJ2-7; 8 bases align to TRBD2. The CDR3 spans 11 residues. Germline CDR1 SQVTM, CDR2 ANQGSEA. V dropped 1 base and J dropped 11; count of bases not matched to a gene: 4. For the CDR3, the DNA is TGCAGCGTTGAAGGGGGACTAGGGAAGTACTTC. Translated: CSVEGGLGKYF.

Ten or more counts support this clone. This rearrangement joins TRBV5-1 to TRBJ2-5; 11 bases are a match to TRBD2. Trimming took 6 bases from V and 4 from J; bases not matched to a gene: 5. Germline assignment: CDR1 SGHRS and CDR2 YFSETQ. This CDR3 region has 14 residues. CDR3 sequence: CASTSGTSGETQYF. The DNA of the CDR3 is TGCGCCAGCACGTCCGGGACTAGCGGAGAGACCCAGTACTTC.

This clone was recorded at least ten times. The chain links TRBV7-2 to TRBJ2-3; perhaps TRBD2 as D (5 bases). The CDR3 contains 15 residues. Trimming took 5 bases from V and 1 from J, leaving 13 bases between them. CDR1 is SGHTA and CDR2 is FQGNSA in the germline V gene. CDR3 sequence reads: CASSLLTSRTDTQYF. The CDR3 bases are TGTGCCAGCAGCCTACTTACTAGTCGCACAGATACGCAGTATTTT.

This clone was found many times. V gene TRBV2 combines with J gene TRBJ1-5, with 9 bases lining up with TRBD1. The trim removed 6 bases at V and 4 bases at J, leaving 1 base unmatched. This CDR3 spans 13 amino acids. CDR1 is SNHLY, CDR2 FYNNEI, per germline. As DNA, the CDR3 is TGTGCCAGCAGGGGGACAGGGAATCAGCCCCAGCATTTT. Its translation: CASRGTGNQPQHF.

This clone was counted many times. One junction end disagrees with the germline gene, perhaps due to a read error. The chain combines TRBV2 with TRBJ2-5, with TRBD2 matching over 7 bases. This CDR3 is built from 13 residues. Germline CDR1 reads SNHLY; CDR2 reads FYNNEI. CDR3 region: CASSYRGEEIQYF. CDR3 nucleotides: TGTGCCAGCAGTTATCGGGGGGAAGAGATCCAGTACTTC. The whole variable domain, filled in from reference TRBV2 and TRBJ2-5, reads EPEVTQTPSHQVTQMGQEVILRCVPISNHLYFYWYRQILGQKVEFLVSFYNNEISEKSEIFDDQFSVERPDGSNFTLKIRSTKLEDSAMYFCASSYRGEEIQYFGPGTRLLVL.

This clone was observed at least ten times. This chain uses TRBV18 with TRBJ1-3; D may be TRBD1 (5 bases). V was shortened by 3 bases and J by 1 base, with 16 bases between the two germline ends. The germline gives CDR1 KGHSH, CDR2 LQKENI. CDR3 length equals 17 residues. The CDR3 sequence: CASSPAGFFWSGNTIYF. In DNA, the CDR3 is TGTGCCAGCTCACCGGCAGGGTTTTTTTGGTCTGGAAACACCATATATTTT.

The table lists this clone with many counts. This chain uses TRBV7-2 with TRBJ2-5; 10 bases align to TRBD2. The CDR3 covers 15 residues. Unmatched junction bases numbered 4, after V lost 5 bases and J lost 1 base. Germline V gene lookup returns CDR1 SGHTA and CDR2 FQGNSA. The CDR3, as DNA: TGTGCCAGCAGCCGAGCGGGGGGGAGCCAAGAGACCCAGTACTTC. It codes for CASSRAGGSQETQYF.

This clone was detected ten times or more. CDR3 in DNA: TGCGCCAGCAGACAAAAGATTACCGGGACAGGGGTCCTGAGGAGCTCCTACGAGCAGTACTTC. Translation gives CASRQKITGTGVLRSSYEQYF. The chain is built from TRBV10-1 and TRBJ2-7; 10 nucleotides match TRBD1. Per germline, CDR1 WNHNN and CDR2 SYGVQD (reference sequence). The J segment lost 0 bases and the V segment lost 6 bases, leaving 23 bases of the junction unmatched. The CDR3 is 21 amino acids.

This clone occurred many times. CDR3 coding DNA: TGCGCCAGCAGCTTGAGCGAGCGAGGGCTCTACACCTTC. Its protein is CASSLSERGLYTF. The gene calls are TRBV5-1 and TRBJ1-2, with D unclear. CDR3 length: 13 amino acids. The V gene lost 1 base and the J gene lost 10 bases, with 14 bases spanning the gap. Germline CDR1 reads SGHRS; CDR2 reads YFSETQ.

This clone was observed a few times. The chain recombines TRBV19 with TRBJ2-5, with D possibly TRBD1 on 6 matching bases. The length of the CDR3 is 13 residues. V lost 7 bases to trimming and J lost 2 bases, with 11 bases between them. Germline CDR1 LNHDA, CDR2 SQIVND (reference sequence). CDR3 residues: CASTGGQQETQYF. CDR3 DNA sequence: TGTGCCAGTACAGGAGGACAGCAAGAGACCCAGTACTTC. The variable domain in full, completed from reference TRBV19 and TRBJ2-5, reads DGGITQSPKYLFRKEGQNVTLSCEQNLNHDAMYWYRQDPGQGLRLIYYSQIVNDFQKGDIAEGYSVSREKKESFPLTVTSAQKNPTAFYLCASTGGQQETQYFGPGTRLLVL.

The table lists this clone with many counts. The chain links TRBV10-3 to TRBJ2-1; TRBD2 agrees at 7 bases. V gave up 8 bases and J gave up 7 bases; unmatched junction bases: 8. Germline CDR1 ENHRY, CDR2 SYGVKD. The CDR3 has 13 amino acids. The CDR3, as DNA: TGTGCCATCGGAAAGGGGAGGGATAATGAGCAGTTCTTC. It specifies CAIGKGRDNEQFF.

This clone was counted many times. The V gene is TRBV15, the J gene TRBJ1-2; 8 bases line up with TRBD1. This CDR3 spans 16 amino acids. Germline V gene sequence: CDR1 LNHNV, CDR2 YYDKDF (reference sequence). Trimming removed 3 bases from V and 4 bases from J; junction bases left unmatched: 10. The CDR3 sequence: CATSRIPRTGTYGYTF. The CDR3 DNA sequence: TGTGCCACCAGCAGGATACCTAGGACAGGGACCTATGGCTACACCTTC. The full variable domain, with the rest looked up from reference TRBV15 and TRBJ1-2, is DAMVIQNPRYQVTQFGKPVTLSCSQTLNHNVMYWYQQKSSQAPKLLFHYYDKDFNNEADTPDNFQSRRPNTSFCFLDIRSPGLGDTAMYLCATSRIPRTGTYGYTFGSGTRLTVV.

This clone came up many times. This chain uses TRBV7-8 with TRBJ2-3, with 11 bases fitting TRBD2. Germline V lookup: CDR1 SGHVS, CDR2 FQNEAQ. This CDR3 has 15 residues. With V trimmed by 5 bases and J by 3 bases, 4 bases remained unmatched. The CDR3 DNA sequence: TGTGCCAGCAGCGATTGGACTAGCGGGACAGATACGCAGTATTTT. Translation: CASSDWTSGTDTQYF.